One sample yielded the 10 T cell receptor beta chains listed below, sequenced in a study of shared clonotypes between healthy human individuals. Clones were sequenced by immunoSEQ multiplex PCR, and TCRdb holds only the in-frame ones, with some missing. The sample lists 1,100,000 or so clones; 75% to 80% were seen once. The specimen was memory CD4+ T cells from PBMCs. Subset here: CD45RA-negative fraction. These receptors all come from a man between 18 and 35 years old in good health. Some clones in this sample may be carry-over from other donors' samples.

The V gene is TRBV2, the J gene TRBJ2-7; 10 nucleotides match TRBD2. The ends lost 7 bases at V and 2 bases at J; junction bases unmatched: 5. Germline CDR1 is SNHLY and CDR2 is FYNNEI. This CDR3 is built from 14 residues. The CDR3 reads CASMLAGGPYEQYF. In nucleotides, the CDR3 is TGTGCCAGCATGTTAGCGGGAGGCCCCTACGAGCAGTACTTC.

CDR3 in amino acids: CASSYNPGNYGYTF. In DNA form, the CDR3 reads TGTGCCAGCAGTTACAACCCGGGCAACTATGGCTACACCTTC. The chain has TRBV6-6 and TRBJ1-2; no clear D gene. The V gene's germline CDR1 is MNHNY and CDR2 SVGAGI (reference sequence). This CDR3 has 14 amino acids. Trimming took off 2 bases at V and 2 bases at J, with 9 bases between the two ends.

This clone has more than one count but fewer than ten. V is TRBV30 and J is TRBJ1-6; 7 bases are shared with TRBD1. This CDR3 contains 14 residues. Germline V gene sequence: CDR1 GTSNPN, CDR2 SVGIG (reference sequence). Losses at the gene ends were 2 bases for V and 6 bases for J; bases not matched to a gene: 4. This CDR3 reads CAWSTGTVNSPLHF. The CDR3 DNA reads TGTGCCTGGAGTACCGGGACAGTTAATTCACCCCTCCACTTT.

A word on this clone: The junction departs from germline at one end; a sequencing error may be responsible. This chain uses TRBV5-6 with TRBJ2-3; 11 bases line up with TRBD1. Germline V gives CDR1 SGHDT, CDR2 YYEEEE. The CDR3 is 15 amino acids. CDR3 sequence (DNA): TGTGCCAGCAGGTTGGACAGGGGGCAATCAGATACGCAGTATTTT. This encodes CASRLDRGQSDTQYF.

The V call is TRBV19, the J call TRBJ1-1, with 7 bases identical to TRBD1. Looked up from germline, CDR1 is LNHDA and CDR2 is SQIVND (reference sequence). The CDR3 runs to 13 residues. V was clipped by 3 bases and J by 5 bases; unmatched bases: 3. The CDR3 nucleotides are TGTGCCAGTAGTATGTCACAGGGGACTGAAGCTTTCTTT. Residues: CASSMSQGTEAFF.

This clone turned up a few times. Written as DNA, the CDR3 is TGTGCCAGCAGTCGAGGGACTAGGAGGTCCAATGAGCAGTTCTTC. It yields the protein CASSRGTRRSNEQFF. The chain links TRBV25-1 to TRBJ2-1; the match to TRBD2 covers 8 bases. The length of the CDR3 is 15 residues. V lost 5 bases and J lost 6; bases outside the gene matches: 9. Per germline, CDR1 MGHDK and CDR2 SYGVNS. The variable domain in full, completed from reference TRBV25-1 and TRBJ2-1, reads EADIYQTPRYLVIGTGKKITLECSQTMGHDKMYWYQQDPGMELHLIHYSYGVNSTEKGDLSSESTVSRIRTEHFPLTLESARPSHTSQYLCASSRGTRRSNEQFFGPGTRLTVL.

This clone was found a few times. The same CDR3 is also encoded by other DNA sequences in this sample. This chain joins TRBV6-5 and TRBJ2-2; D remains unclear. Germline CDR1 is MNHEY and CDR2 is SVGAGI. Trimming took off 0 bases at V and 2 bases at J, with 10 bases between the two ends. This CDR3 comprises 16 residues. CDR3: CASSYSRRTNTGELFF. DNA for the CDR3: TGTGCCAGCAGTTACTCGAGACGGACCAACACCGGGGAGCTGTTTTTT.

The chain carries TRBV6-6 and TRBJ1-2, with 7 bases that match TRBD1. The V segment lost 6 bases and the J segment 8 bases; nucleotides outside the gene matches: 9. In germline, CDR1 is MNHNY, CDR2 SVGAGI (reference sequence). This CDR3 comprises 13 residues. CDR3 sequence: CASRPSTGRGYTF. CDR3 nucleotide sequence: TGTGCCAGCAGGCCCTCGACAGGGCGCGGCTACACCTTC.

The chain uses TRBV6-1 and TRBJ1-5; tentatively, D is TRBD1 (5 bases). This CDR3 has 15 residues. With 4 bases removed from V and 1 base from J, the gap between germline ends came to 11 bases. Germline CDR1 is MNHNS and CDR2 is SASEGT. The CDR3 region is CASSVDIGSNQPQHF. CDR3 bases: TGTGCCAGCAGTGTGGACATAGGGAGCAATCAGCCCCAGCATTTT.

This clone was picked up many times. V gene TRBV13 combines with J gene TRBJ2-7, with a weak D call TRBD2 (6 bases). Trimming removed 5 bases at V and 3 bases at J, with 17 bases between. CDR1 and CDR2 from the germline V gene are PRHDT and FYEKMQ (reference sequence). The CDR3 runs to 15 residues. The CDR3 DNA is TGTGCCAGCAGCCCCAGGCGGGAAACGGTCTACGAGCAGTACTTC. The encoded protein is CASSPRRETVYEQYF.